Listed below are T cell receptor beta chains from one sample, sequenced in a study of T cells in Graves' hyperthyroidism and ophthalmopathy. TCRdb fed the multiplex PCR reads into MiXCR, producing one record per CDR3 protein. The repertoire holds under 400,000 distinct CDR3 sequences, approximately 13% seen once, with roughly 8.3% in the top ten. The sequenced material came from blood. These receptors were obtained from a woman aged 18-29 years with Graves' hyperthyroidism. Each CDR3 is given with its conserved first and last residue. The D gene is left open where the match is weak. Expanded clones are given a class, and other clones once, few, many or no size at all.

size	V	D	J	DNA	CDR3
few	TRBV29-1	TRBD2	TRBJ2-1	TGCAGCGTTGATTGGGGCGGGAGTGGGAATGAGCAGTTCTTC	CSVDWGGSGNEQFF
.	TRBV5-1	.	TRBJ2-2	TGCGCCAGCAGCCCTACTACCGGGAGATTATATGATAAAAAGGCCGGGGAGCTGTTTTTT	CASSPTTGRLYDKKAGELFF
many	TRBV15	.	TRBJ2-3	TGTGCCACCAGCAGAGATTTCGTGAATACGCAGTATTTT	CATSRDFVNTQYF
.	TRBV7-8	.	TRBJ1-4	TGTGCCAGCAGCCTCTTCATCCCAGGAGGTGAAAAACTGTTTTTT	CASSLFIPGGEKLFF
many	TRBV7-9	TRBD1	TRBJ2-7	TGTGCCAGCAGCTTATGGGACAGCTCCTACGAGCAGTACTTC	CASSLWDSSYEQYF
few	TRBV7-2	TRBD1	TRBJ1-2	TGTGCCAGCAGCTTCAGGGGGCAGGGCTACACCTTC	CASSFRGQGYTF
.	TRBV5-1	TRBD2	TRBJ2-2	TGCGCCAGCAGTTGGGGACTAGCAACGAACACCGGGGAGCTGTTTTTT	CASSWGLATNTGELFF
many	TRBV20-1	.	TRBJ2-3	TGCAGTGCTCCGGGGGACGCCCTCACAGATACGCAGTATTTT	CSAPGDALTDTQYF
few	TRBV4-1	TRBD1	TRBJ1-1	TGCGCCAGCACCAGCGATAGGGGGCGCGGGGTCACTGAAGCTTTCTTT	CASTSDRGRGVTEAFF
many	TRBV11-2	TRBD1	TRBJ1-1	TGTGCCAGCAGCCCAGGGGGCACCACTGAAGCTTTCTTT	CASSPGGTTEAFF
many	TRBV27	TRBD1	TRBJ2-7	TGTGCCAGCAGTCCTGCACCGGGACAGGGTCCCTACGAGCAGTACTTC	CASSPAPGQGPYEQYF
.	TRBV12-3/TRBV12-4	.	TRBJ2-2	TGTGCCAGCAGTGTACGCGGGGGCGCCGGGGAGCTGTTTTTT	CASSVRGGAGELFF
many	TRBV29-1	.	TRBJ1-1	TGCAGCATATCACCAGGCTTTGAAGCTTTCTTT	CSISPGFEAFF
many	TRBV6-1	.	TRBJ1-5	TGTGCCAGCGCCTGGGACACCTATAGCAATCAGCCCCAGCATTTT	CASAWDTYSNQPQHF
many	TRBV10-3	.	TRBJ1-1	TGTGCCATCTCAGGTCGGGGTAATGACTTCATGAACACTGAAGCTTTCTTT	CAISGRGNDFMNTEAFF
many	TRBV11-3	.	TRBJ2-5	TGTGCCAGCAGCTTATGGGCGCAAGAGACCCAGTACTTC	CASSLWAQETQYF
few	TRBV27	.	TRBJ2-3	TGTGCCAGCAGTTTATTGGTGCCAGATACGCAGTATTTT	CASSLLVPDTQYF
few	TRBV5-6	TRBD1	TRBJ2-5	TGTGCCAGCAGCTTCCCGACAGGGGGCGAGACCCAGTACTTC	CASSFPTGGETQYF
many	TRBV28	.	TRBJ2-1	TGTGCCAGCAGGATCAGAGATTACAATGAGCAGTTCTTC	CASRIRDYNEQFF
.	TRBV4-1	.	TRBJ1-6	TGCGCCAGCAGCCAACAACAGTTTGATTCACCCCTCCACTTT	CASSQQQFDSPLHF
many	TRBV28	TRBD1	TRBJ1-1	TGTGCCAGCAGTTTCGGCTCAACAGGGGTGAACACTGAAGCTTTCTTT	CASSFGSTGVNTEAFF
.	TRBV28	.	TRBJ2-1	TGTGCCGGCAGTGAATTAAGGGGTAGGGGAGAGTACAATGAGCAGTTCTTC	CAGSELRGRGEYNEQFF
many	TRBV12-3/TRBV12-4	.	TRBJ1-5	TGTGCCAGCAGTTTAACGCGTCAGGGGAGAGGGGGCAATCAGCCCCAGCATTTT	CASSLTRQGRGGNQPQHF
many	TRBV6-1	TRBD1	TRBJ1-2	TGTGCCAGCAGTTCCGGGACAGGAAGGGGCTACACCTTC	CASSSGTGRGYTF
many	TRBV4-1	.	TRBJ1-2	TGCGCCAGCAGCCAAGTAGGGTTCTATGGCTACACCTTC	CASSQVGFYGYTF
many	TRBV24-1	TRBD1	TRBJ2-7	TGTGCCACCAGCTGGGGACAGGGAGGTCTCGACGAGCAGTACTTC	CATSWGQGGLDEQYF
many	TRBV20-1	TRBD2	TRBJ2-5	TGCAGTGGGACTAGGGACGGGGGAGGTCAAGAGACCCAGTACTTC	CSGTRDGGGQETQYF
many	TRBV3-1	TRBD1	TRBJ1-1	TGTGCCAGCAGCCAAGAGAGGGGGCGAATCTCTGAAGCTTTCTTT	CASSQERGRISEAFF
many	TRBV24-1	.	TRBJ2-5	TGTGCCACCAGTGTAGGGCAAGAGACCCAGTACTTC	CATSVGQETQYF
many	TRBV2	.	TRBJ2-1	TGTGCCAGCAGCCCCGATAGGGGCGGGCACAATGAGCAGTTCTTC	CASSPDRGGHNEQFF
.	TRBV6-5	.	TRBJ2-2	TGTGCCAGCAGTTATGGGGGTCCGAACACCGGGGAGCTGTTTTTT	CASSYGGPNTGELFF
many	TRBV30	.	TRBJ2-5	TGTGCCTGGAGTGTACGGGGCGGGGAGACCCAGTACTTC	CAWSVRGGETQYF
many	TRBV7-2	TRBD2	TRBJ2-1	TGTGCCAGCAGCTCCCTAGGACTAGCGGGACATAATGAGCAGTTCTTC	CASSSLGLAGHNEQFF